This T cell receptor beta chain was captured by sequencing in a study of PD-1 blockade in classical Hodgkin lymphoma. At the level of the study: Each patient was given nivolumab 3 mg/kg through a vein every 2 weeks. General study points: Complete responders entered with baseline diversity on par with newly diagnosed patients, the results showed.

To note about this clone: Its target is unknown.

Time point specified: cycle 4 day 1 (C4D1), after more than five weeks of nivolumab. Relapse was seen in all patients after autologous stem cell transplantation, and brentuximab vedotin exposure was variable. This CDR3 region has 15 residues. V was clipped by 5 bases and J by 2 bases; unmatched bases: 5. Per germline, CDR1 MNHEY and CDR2 SMNVEV (reference sequence). Data came from immunoSEQ multiplex PCR; TCRdb stores just in-frame clones and leaves some out. The sample records thousands of clones, approximately 70% being singletons. The material was peripheral blood mononuclear cells (PBMCs), obtained before the fourth cycle of nivolumab. The V call is TRBV27, the J call TRBJ2-3, with 9 positions matching TRBD2. This TCR was sampled from a human donor with classical Hodgkin lymphoma. The CDR3 reads CASSPIAGVTDTQYF. The CDR3 DNA follows: TGTGCCAGCAGTCCCATAGCGGGAGTCACAGATACGCAGTATTTT.